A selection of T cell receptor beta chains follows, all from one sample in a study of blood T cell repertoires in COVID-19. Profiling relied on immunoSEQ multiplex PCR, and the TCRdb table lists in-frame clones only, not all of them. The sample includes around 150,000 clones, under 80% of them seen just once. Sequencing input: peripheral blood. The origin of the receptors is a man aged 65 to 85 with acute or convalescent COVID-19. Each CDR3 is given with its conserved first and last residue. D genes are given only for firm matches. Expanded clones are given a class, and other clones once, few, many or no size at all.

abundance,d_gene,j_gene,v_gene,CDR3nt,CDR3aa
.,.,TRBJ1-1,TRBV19,TGTGCCAGTAGTATAACCGGGGGGCGTGGGAGCACTGAAGCTTTCTTT,CASSITGGRGSTEAFF
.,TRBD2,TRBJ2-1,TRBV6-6,TGTGCCAGCAGTCTGACTAGCGGGGGCCCCTACAATGAGCAGTTCTTC,CASSLTSGGPYNEQFF
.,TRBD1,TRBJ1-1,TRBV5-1,TGCGCCAGCAGCCTTCGGACAGGGATGAACACTGAAGCTTTCTTT,CASSLRTGMNTEAFF
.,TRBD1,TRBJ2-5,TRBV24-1,TGTGCCACCAGTGATCCGGCCCGGGACAGGGCAGAGACCCAGTACTTC,CATSDPARDRAETQYF
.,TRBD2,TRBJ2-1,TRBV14,TGTGCCAGCAGCCAAACGGGAGGCCCGGCGGGCCTCGGTGAGCAGTTCTTC,CASSQTGGPAGLGEQFF
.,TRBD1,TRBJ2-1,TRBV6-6,TGTGCCAGCAGTTATAGACAGGGACGGTACGATGGGCAGTTCTTC,CASSYRQGRYDGQFF
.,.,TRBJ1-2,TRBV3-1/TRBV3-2,TGTGCCAGCAGCCCGGGGGGGCAGGGCTATGGCTACACCTTC,CASSPGGQGYGYTF
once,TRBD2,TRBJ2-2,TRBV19,TGTGCCAGTAGGCCGATCGGGGGGGAGAACACCGGGGAGCTGTTTTTT,CASRPIGGENTGELFF
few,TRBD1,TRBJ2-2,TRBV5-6,TGTGCCAGCAGCTTGGTGGGACAGCTGAACACCGGGGAGCTGTTTTTT,CASSLVGQLNTGELFF
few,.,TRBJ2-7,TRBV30,TGTGCCTGGAGTGTACGTGGCAGGGCAGGGGAGCAGTACTTC,CAWSVRGRAGEQYF
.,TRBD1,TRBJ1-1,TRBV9,TGTGCCAGCAGCACTCCGTCAGGGGGGCGGGGGGTGAACACTGAAGCTTTCTTT,CASSTPSGGRGVNTEAFF
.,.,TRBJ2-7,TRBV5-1,TGCGCCAGCAGCTTGGGAGGAGCCGACGAGCAGTACTTC,CASSLGGADEQYF
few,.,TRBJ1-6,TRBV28,TGTGCCAGCAGACCCCGAGGGCCCGGGAATTCACCCCTCCACTTT,CASRPRGPGNSPLHF
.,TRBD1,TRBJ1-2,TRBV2,TGTGCCAGCAGTGAACAGGGGGCGGAGTATGGCTACACCTTC,CASSEQGAEYGYTF
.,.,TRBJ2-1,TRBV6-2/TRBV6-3,TGTGCCAGCAGTCCGGGAATCCTGGCTACCAATGAGCAGTTCTTC,CASSPGILATNEQFF
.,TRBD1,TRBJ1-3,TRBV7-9,TGTGCCAGCAGCTTAGAAGGGACAGGGACCGGAAACACCATATATTTT,CASSLEGTGTGNTIYF
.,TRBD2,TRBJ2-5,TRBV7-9,TGTGCCAGCAGAAGTAGAGGACTAGCGGCGATGCAAGAGACCCAGTACTTC,CASRSRGLAAMQETQYF
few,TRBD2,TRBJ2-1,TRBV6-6,TGTGCCAGCACTGAGGCGGGAGTTAACAATGAGCAGTTCTTC,CASTEAGVNNEQFF
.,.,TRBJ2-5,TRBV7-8,TGTGCCAGCAGCGTGACAAACCAAGAGACCCAGTACTTC,CASSVTNQETQYF
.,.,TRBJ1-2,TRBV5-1,TGCGCCAGCAGCTTGGATCAGGGAACCGCCTATGGCTACACCTTC,CASSLDQGTAYGYTF
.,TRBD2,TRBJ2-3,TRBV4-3,TGCGCCAGCAGCCAAGAACTAGCGGCTAGCACAGATACGCAGTATTTT,CASSQELAASTDTQYF
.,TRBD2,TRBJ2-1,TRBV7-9,TGTGCCAGCAGCCTAGCGGGAGTGGGGTACAATGAGCAGTTCTTC,CASSLAGVGYNEQFF
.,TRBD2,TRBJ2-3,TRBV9,TGTGCCAGCAGCGTAGTAGGTGGTAGCGGGTCCTTTCGCACAGATACGCAGTATTTT,CASSVVGGSGSFRTDTQYF
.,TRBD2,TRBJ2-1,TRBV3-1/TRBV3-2,TGTGCCAGCATTACTAGCGGGAACTACAATGAGCAGTTCTTC,CASITSGNYNEQFF
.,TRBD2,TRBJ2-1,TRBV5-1,TGCGCCAGCAGCTTGGTCAACGGGAGGGGCGGTGAGCAGTTCTTC,CASSLVNGRGGEQFF
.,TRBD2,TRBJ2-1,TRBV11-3,TGTGCCAGCAGCATTGGACTAGCGGGAGAGGTAGATGAGCAGTTCTTC,CASSIGLAGEVDEQFF
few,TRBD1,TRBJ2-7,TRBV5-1,TGCGCCAGCAGCCTAACGGGGACAGGGTCCTACGAGCAGTACTTC,CASSLTGTGSYEQYF
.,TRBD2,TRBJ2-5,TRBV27,TGTGCCAGCAGACCCCTCTCGACTAGCGGGAGGGCGGAGACCCAGTACTTC,CASRPLSTSGRAETQYF
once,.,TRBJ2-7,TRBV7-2,TGTGCCAGCAGCTTGATGGCGGGCTCCTACGAGCAGTACTTC,CASSLMAGSYEQYF
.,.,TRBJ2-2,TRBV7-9,TGTGCCAGCAGCTTAGAAGGATGGGCTAGCAACCCCGACACCGGGGAGCTGTTTTTT,CASSLEGWASNPDTGELFF
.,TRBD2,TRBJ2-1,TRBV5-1,TGCGCCAGCAGCTTACTCGGGAGGAGCTCCTACAATGAGCAGTTCTTC,CASSLLGRSSYNEQFF
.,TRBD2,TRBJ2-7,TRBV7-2,TGTGCCAGCAGCTTAAATGAGGCTAGCGGGGGCTACGAGCAGTACTTC,CASSLNEASGGYEQYF
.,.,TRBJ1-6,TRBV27,TGTGCCAGCAAGTTGAGCTCCTATAATTCACCCCTCCACTTT,CASKLSSYNSPLHF
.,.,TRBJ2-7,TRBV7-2,TGTGCCAGCAGCTCCGGTTGGGAGCAGTACTTC,CASSSGWEQYF
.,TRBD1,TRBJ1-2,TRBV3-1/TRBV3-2,TGTGCCAGCAGCGGTCCGGGACAGGAGGGTTCGGGCTACACCTTC,CASSGPGQEGSGYTF
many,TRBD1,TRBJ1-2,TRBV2,TGTGCCAGCAGCGTTAGCGGACAGGGAGCCGGCTACACCTTC,CASSVSGQGAGYTF
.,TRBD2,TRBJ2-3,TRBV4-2,TGTGCCAGCAGCCCTCGACTAGCGGGTGTGGTAATTGATACGCAGTATTTT,CASSPRLAGVVIDTQYF
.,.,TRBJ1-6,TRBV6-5,TGTGCCAGCAGTTTGAGGGCCAATTCACCCCTCCACTTT,CASSLRANSPLHF
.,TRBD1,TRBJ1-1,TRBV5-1,TGCGCCAGCAGCCCAGGACAGGGATGGAACACTGAAGCTTTCTTT,CASSPGQGWNTEAFF
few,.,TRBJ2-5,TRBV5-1,TGCGCCAGCAGCCCTGGAACGGGAGAGACCCAGTACTTC,CASSPGTGETQYF